The 15 T cell receptor beta chains in this list originate from one sample, sequenced in a study of graft-versus-host responses after intestinal transplantation. Sequenced by immunoSEQ multiplex PCR; TCRdb stores in-frame clones only, minus some. The data show about 20,000 clones, about 89% seen once. The source was bone marrow, collected around 130 days after transplant. These receptors came from a human patient who received an intestinal transplant, so some T cells may come from the graft donor.

CDR3 in amino acids: CASRFYRETEAFF. The CDR3 DNA sequence: TGTGCCAGCAGATTCTACAGGGAAACTGAAGCTTTCTTT. The chain employs TRBV2 and TRBJ1-1; a possible D gene is TRBD1 (6 bases). CDR1 and CDR2 (germline): SNHLY, FYNNEI. The CDR3 totals 13 residues. V was cut by 6 bases and J by 5 bases, with 13 bases left in between.

The J gene is TRBJ2-7, the V gene TRBV27; TRBD2 aligns across 11 bases. Germline CDR1 and CDR2: MNHEY and SMNVEV (reference sequence). The CDR3 covers 13 residues. V was clipped by 4 bases and J by 9 bases; unmatched bases: 5. CDR3 coding DNA: TGTGCCAGCAGTTCGACTAGCGGGGAGCCGCAGTACTTC. Protein product: CASSSTSGEPQYF.

DNA of the CDR3: TGTGCCACCAGCAGGCGTCAGGGTGCCTACGAGCAGTACTTC. It codes for CATSRRQGAYEQYF. The J gene is TRBJ2-7, the V gene TRBV15; the D gene is possibly TRBD1 (5 bases). The CDR3 is 14 amino acids. CDR1 and CDR2 from the germline V gene are LNHNV and YYDKDF (reference sequence). The germline V and J ends were trimmed by 3 bases and 2 bases, with 11 bases remaining between them.

V usage is TRBV30 and J usage is TRBJ2-7; no clear D. The CDR3 runs 19 residues. V lost 0 bases to trimming and J lost 0 bases, with 24 bases between them. In germline, CDR1 is GTSNPN, CDR2 SVGIG (reference sequence). DNA for the CDR3: TGTGCCTGGAGTGTATACGCTCTGGGGTTGGGAAAACGCTCCTACGAGCAGTACTTC. This translates into CAWSVYALGLGKRSYEQYF.

The V call is TRBV9, the J call TRBJ1-1; D unresolved. Germline-derived CDR1 and CDR2 are SGDLS and YYNGEE. The germline V and J ends were trimmed by 4 bases and 0 bases, with 16 bases remaining between them. The CDR3 contains 16 residues. The CDR3 nucleotides read TGTGCCAGCAGCCCCCAGAGGGCATCTTTGAACACTGAAGCTTTCTTT. Its translation is CASSPQRASLNTEAFF.

Turning to this clone: This sample includes further DNA sequences coding for the same CDR3. The chain employs TRBV18 and TRBJ2-7; 10 bases are shared with TRBD2. This CDR3 contains 18 residues. V trimming: 3 bases; J trimming: 0 bases; junction bases outside the gene matches: 11. The germline V gene has CDR1 KGHSH and CDR2 LQKENI. The CDR3 region is CASSPAGTSAISSYEQYF. The CDR3 region has the DNA TGTGCCAGCTCACCCGCCGGGACTAGCGCCATTAGCTCCTACGAGCAGTACTTC.

The J gene is TRBJ2-1, the V gene TRBV30; TRBD2 might be the D (6 bases). The length of the CDR3 is 12 residues. V lost 2 bases, J lost 10 bases, and 12 bases lay in between. CDR1 is GTSNPN, CDR2 SVGIG, per germline (reference sequence). This CDR3 is CAWSRDLGEQFF. Written as DNA, the CDR3 is TGTGCCTGGAGTCGGGACTTAGGGGAGCAGTTCTTC.

The V call is TRBV7-9, the J call TRBJ2-2; no definite D call. The CDR3 extends over 13 amino acids. Per the germline V gene, CDR1 is SEHNR and CDR2 is FQNEAQ (reference sequence). The V end was cut by 3 bases, the J end by 2 bases, with 4 bases between. The CDR3 sequence is CASSFSNTGELFF. The CDR3, as DNA: TGTGCCAGCAGCTTTAGTAACACCGGGGAGCTGTTTTTT.

The rearrangement links TRBV9 to TRBJ1-1; a possible D gene is TRBD1 (5 bases). V was shortened by 7 bases and J by 3 bases, with 16 bases between the two germline ends. Germline V gene lookup returns CDR1 SGDLS and CDR2 YYNGEE. This CDR3 comprises 14 residues. CDR3 in amino acids: CASGTGLGDTEAFF. CDR3 in DNA: TGTGCCAGCGGAACGGGCCTGGGGGACACTGAAGCTTTCTTT. Together with reference TRBV9 and TRBJ1-1, the CDR3 gives the full variable domain: DSGVTQTPKHLITATGQRVTLRCSPRSGDLSVYWYQQSLDQGLQFLIQYYNGEERAKGNILERFSAQQFPDLHSELNLSSLELGDSALYFCASGTGLGDTEAFFGQGTRLTVV.

This sequence joins TRBV6-1 and TRBJ1-2, with a weak D call TRBD1 (5 bases). The CDR3 covers 15 residues. Germline lookup yields CDR1 MNHNS and CDR2 SASEGT. The V end lost 2 bases, the J end lost 6 bases, and 16 bases lay between the germline ends. As DNA, the CDR3 is TGTGCCAGCAGTGAAAAATGGCCAGGGTTGAATGGCTACACCTTC. Translated, it gives CASSEKWPGLNGYTF.

A single count supports this clone. The rearrangement links TRBV11-3 to TRBJ1-5, with D possibly matching TRBD1 (6 bases). This CDR3 has 17 amino acids. V shed 0 bases and J shed 3 bases, with 15 bases lying between them. Germline V gene data show CDR1 as SGHNT and CDR2 as YENEEA. CDR3 region: CASSLDRGALDNQPQHF. The DNA for the CDR3 is TGTGCCAGCAGCTTAGATCGGGGGGCGTTGGACAATCAGCCCCAGCATTTT.

V usage is TRBV9 and J usage is TRBJ1-1, with 8 bases identical to TRBD1. The V and J ends lost 3 bases and 11 bases, in that order; junction bases with no gene match: 9. This CDR3 is 13 amino acids long. The germline V gene has CDR1 SGDLS and CDR2 YYNGEE. CDR3 in DNA: TGTGCCAGCAGCGAATCCGACAGGGGATTGGCTTTCTTT. Translation gives CASSESDRGLAFF. The full variable domain, rest sourced from reference TRBV9 and TRBJ1-1, is DSGVTQTPKHLITATGQRVTLRCSPRSGDLSVYWYQQSLDQGLQFLIQYYNGEERAKGNILERFSAQQFPDLHSELNLSSLELGDSALYFCASSESDRGLAFFGQGTRLTVV.

The chain couples TRBV6-6 to TRBJ1-2; maybe TRBD1 (5 bases). V shed 3 bases and J shed 6 bases, with 11 bases lying between them. The V gene's germline CDR1 is MNHNY and CDR2 SVGAGI (reference sequence). The CDR3 loop spans 13 amino acids. The CDR3 region is CASSYGGMDGYTF. The CDR3 nucleotides are TGTGCCAGCAGTTATGGGGGAATGGATGGCTACACCTTC.

The chain combines TRBV30 with TRBJ2-7, with D perhaps TRBD1 (6 bases). The CDR3 contains 14 residues. The germline CDR1 and CDR2 sequences are GTSNPN and SVGIG (reference sequence). V was cut by 3 bases and J by 0 bases, with 12 bases left in between. In nucleotides, the CDR3 is TGTGCCTGGAGGAGGGACAAAAGCTCCTACGAGCAGTACTTC. This encodes CAWRRDKSSYEQYF.

The V and J genes are TRBV10-2 and TRBJ2-4; D gene ambiguous. The germline gives CDR1 WSHSY, CDR2 SAAADI. V gave up 0 bases and J gave up 12 bases, with 9 bases separating them. The CDR3 totals 12 residues. The CDR3 protein is CASSESQATQYF. The CDR3 DNA follows: TGCGCCAGCAGTGAGTCGCAGGCTACTCAGTACTTC.